Listed here are 2 T cell receptor beta chains from one sample, sequenced in a study of cytomegalovirus exposure and HLA in healthy donors. PCR used 60 Vbeta primers and 13 Jbeta primers. Assay used: immunoSEQ multiplex PCR; TCRdb lists only in-frame clones, some missing. The data hold 100,000 to 150,000 clones, with about 78% observed a single time. Sequenced: PBMCs. The receptors were sampled from a human donor in good health.

The chain links TRBV5-4 to TRBJ2-3, with a tentative D call TRBD1 (5 bases). The CDR3 totals 15 residues. V shed 8 bases and J shed 4 bases, with 20 bases lying between them. CDR1 SGHNT and CDR2 YYREEE come from the germline V gene (reference sequence). CDR3 sequence (DNA): TGTGCCAGTACCCCCCCAGGGTGGATGGCAGATACGCAGTATTTT. The encoded protein is CASTPPGWMADTQYF.

The chain has TRBV5-6 and TRBJ1-2; weak D call: TRBD1 (6 bases). Per the germline V gene, CDR1 is SGHDT and CDR2 is YYEEEE. Deletions cut 4 bases from V and 8 bases from J, with 18 bases between. This CDR3 contains 14 residues. The CDR3, as DNA: TGTGCCAGCAGCGTGAGACCGGGACACCAGGGCTACACCTTC. Amino acids: CASSVRPGHQGYTF.